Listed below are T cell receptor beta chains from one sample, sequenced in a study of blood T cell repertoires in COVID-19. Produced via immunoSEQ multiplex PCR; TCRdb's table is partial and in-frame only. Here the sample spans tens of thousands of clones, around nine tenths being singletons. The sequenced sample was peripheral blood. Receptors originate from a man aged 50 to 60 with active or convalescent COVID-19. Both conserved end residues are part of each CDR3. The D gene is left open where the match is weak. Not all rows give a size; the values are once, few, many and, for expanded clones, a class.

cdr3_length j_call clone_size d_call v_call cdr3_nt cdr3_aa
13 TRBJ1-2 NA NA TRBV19 TGTGCCAGTAGGGGAGGGGGGGCCTATGGCTACACCTTC CASRGGGAYGYTF
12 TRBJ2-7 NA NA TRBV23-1 TGCGCCCCTCCGGGGGAATGGCACGAGCAGTACTTC CAPPGEWHEQYF
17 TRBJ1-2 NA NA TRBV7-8 TGTGCCAGCAGCCCGTTTGGGGGGACTCAATATAACTATGGCTACACCTTC CASSPFGGTQYNYGYTF
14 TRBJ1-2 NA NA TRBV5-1 TGCGCCAGCAGCTTGGCCCAGGATGGCTATGGCTACACCTTC CASSLAQDGYGYTF
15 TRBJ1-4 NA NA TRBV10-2 TGCGCCAGCAGTGAGCCCGGACTGATTAATGAAAAACTGTTTTTT CASSEPGLINEKLFF
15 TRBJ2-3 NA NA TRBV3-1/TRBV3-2 TGTGCCAGCAGCCAAGGGTCAGGGGACCCAGATACGCAGTATTTT CASSQGSGDPDTQYF
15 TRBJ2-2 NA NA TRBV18 TGTGCCAGCTCACCACCGGCAGGGTTGGCCGGGGAGCTGTTTTTT CASSPPAGLAGELFF
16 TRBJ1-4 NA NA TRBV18 TGTGCCAGCTCACCACGGCAGATTGCAACTAATGAAAAACTGTTTTTT CASSPRQIATNEKLFF
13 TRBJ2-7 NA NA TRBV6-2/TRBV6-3 TGTGCCAGCAGTTACTTCCAGGGTAATGAGCAGTACTTC CASSYFQGNEQYF
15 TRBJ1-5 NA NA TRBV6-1 TGTGCCAGCAGTGAGAGTGGGACAAGTTATCAGCCCCAGCATTTT CASSESGTSYQPQHF
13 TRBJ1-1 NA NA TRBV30 TGTGCCTGGAGTAGGGGGGGACGCACTGAAGCTTTCTTT CAWSRGGRTEAFF
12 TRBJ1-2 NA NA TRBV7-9 TGTGCCAGCGGAGCGTGGGGGGGTGGCTACACCTTC CASGAWGGGYTF
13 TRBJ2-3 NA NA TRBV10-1 TGCGCCAGCAGTTGGGACACCGCAGATACGCAGTATTTT CASSWDTADTQYF
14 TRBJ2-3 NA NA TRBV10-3 TGTGCCATCAGTGAGCCGCGGTCACCAGATACGCAGTATTTT CAISEPRSPDTQYF
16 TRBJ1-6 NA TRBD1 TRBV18 TGTGCCAGCTCACCACTAACGCCACAGGGGGTCTCACCCCTCCACTTT CASSPLTPQGVSPLHF
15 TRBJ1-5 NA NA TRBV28 TGTGCCAGCACCCTGAGGACAGCTAGCAATCAGCCCCAGCATTTT CASTLRTASNQPQHF
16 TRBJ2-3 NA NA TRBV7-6 TGTGCCAGCAGCTTAAGTGGGCGGGGAACCACAGATACGCAGTATTTT CASSLSGRGTTDTQYF
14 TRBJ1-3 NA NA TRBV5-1 TGCGCCAGCAGCTGGGCCCCAGATGGAAACACCATATATTTT CASSWAPDGNTIYF
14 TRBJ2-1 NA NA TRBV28 TGTGCCAGCAGTTTCAGCGTAGGGAGCAATGAGCAGTTCTTC CASSFSVGSNEQFF
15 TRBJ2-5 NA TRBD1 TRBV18 TGTGCCAGCTCACCACCGCAGGGGGCCTGGGAGACCCAGTACTTC CASSPPQGAWETQYF
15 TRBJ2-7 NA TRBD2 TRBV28 TGTGCCAGCAGTTATAGCGGGGGGGTCTCCTACGAGCAGTACTTC CASSYSGGVSYEQYF
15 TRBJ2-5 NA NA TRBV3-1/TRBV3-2 TGTGCCAGCAGCCAAGCGAGTGTAGGGAGAGAGACCCAGTACTTC CASSQASVGRETQYF
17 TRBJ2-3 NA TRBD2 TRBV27 TGTGCCAGCAGTTTATCCGCAGCCGGACTAGTGTCAGATACGCAGTATTTT CASSLSAAGLVSDTQYF
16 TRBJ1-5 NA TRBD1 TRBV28 TGTGCCAGCAGCGATAGGGACAGGGGGCGAGATCAGCCCCAGCATTTT CASSDRDRGRDQPQHF
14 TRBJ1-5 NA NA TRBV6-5 TGTGCCAGCAGTATCGGGGGGGCGAATCAGCCCCAGCATTTT CASSIGGANQPQHF
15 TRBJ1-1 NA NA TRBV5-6 TGTGCCAGCAGCTTGGGTGGCAGGGTGAACACTGAAGCTTTCTTT CASSLGGRVNTEAFF
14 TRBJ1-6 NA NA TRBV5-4 TGTGCCAGCAGCTTGGGCAGGGAAAATTCACCCCTCCACTTT CASSLGRENSPLHF
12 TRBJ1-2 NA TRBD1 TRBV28 TGTGCCAGCAATAGAGACAGGGGGAGCTACACCTTC CASNRDRGSYTF
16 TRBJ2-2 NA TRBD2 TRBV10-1 TGCGCCAGCAGTGAGTCGCGGGGGTCGGGCACCGGGGAGCTGTTTTTT CASSESRGSGTGELFF
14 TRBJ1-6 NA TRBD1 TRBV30 TGTGCCTGGAGTGCCACGGGACAGGGGCCACCCCTCCACTTT CAWSATGQGPPLHF
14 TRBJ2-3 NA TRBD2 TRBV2 TGTGCCAGCAGACTAGCGGGGGGCACAGATACGCAGTATTTT CASRLAGGTDTQYF
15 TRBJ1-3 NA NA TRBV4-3 TGCGCCAGCAGCCAAGATCACAACTCTGGAAACACCATATATTTT CASSQDHNSGNTIYF
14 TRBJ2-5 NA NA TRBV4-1 TGCGCCAGCAGCCCTCTCAACGGGGAAGAGACCCAGTACTTC CASSPLNGEETQYF
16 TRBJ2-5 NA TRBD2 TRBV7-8 TGTGCCAGCAGCGCGCAACCGGGACCCGGGGGGGAGACCCAGTACTTC CASSAQPGPGGETQYF
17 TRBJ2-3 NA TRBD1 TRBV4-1 TGCGCCAGCAGCCAAGTGGGCCGGGACAGGGGGACAGATACGCAGTATTTT CASSQVGRDRGTDTQYF
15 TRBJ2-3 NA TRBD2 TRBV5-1 TGCGCCAGCAGCTTGGTGGCTAGCGGGGGGGATACGCAGTATTTT CASSLVASGGDTQYF
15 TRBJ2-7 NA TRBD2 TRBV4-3 TGCGCCAGCAGCCAAGATAGCAGCGGGGGAGTCGAGCAGTACTTC CASSQDSSGGVEQYF
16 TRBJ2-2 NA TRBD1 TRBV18 TGTGCCAGCTCATCCTCCGGGACAGGGGACACCGGGGAGCTGTTTTTT CASSSSGTGDTGELFF
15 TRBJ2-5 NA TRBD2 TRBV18 TGTGCCAGCTCATCACTAGGGACTACCGCCGAGACCCAGTACTTC CASSSLGTTAETQYF
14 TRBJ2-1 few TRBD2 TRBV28 TGTGCCAGCAGTCGGGGGGGCGTCTACAATGAGCAGTTCTTC CASSRGGVYNEQFF
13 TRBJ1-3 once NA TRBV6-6 TGTGCCAGCAGAACACCGTCTGGAAACACCATATATTTT CASRTPSGNTIYF
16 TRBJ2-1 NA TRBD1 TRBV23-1 TGCGCCAGCAGTCAGTGCGGGACAGGGGTCCACAATGAGCAGTTCTTC CASSQCGTGVHNEQFF
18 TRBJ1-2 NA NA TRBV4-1 TGCGCCAGCAGCCAAGGCCGGGACACCCGTACGAGTATCTATGGCTACACCTTC CASSQGRDTRTSIYGYTF
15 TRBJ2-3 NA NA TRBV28 TGTGCCAGCAGTTTGAGGCTTACCGGCACAGATACGCAGTATTTT CASSLRLTGTDTQYF
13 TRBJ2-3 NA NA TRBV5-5 TGTGCCAGCAGCTTTAGGCGGACAGATACGCAGTATTTT CASSFRRTDTQYF
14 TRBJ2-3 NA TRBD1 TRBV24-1 TGTGCCACCAGTGGACAGGGGGAAGGGGATACGCAGTATTTT CATSGQGEGDTQYF
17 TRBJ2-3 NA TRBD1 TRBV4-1 TGCGCCAGCAGCCAAAAAGGACAGGGGAAGAGCACAGATACGCAGTATTTT CASSQKGQGKSTDTQYF
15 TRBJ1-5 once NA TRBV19 TGTGCCAGTACCAGTTCGGGTATTAGCAATCAGCCCCAGCATTTT CASTSSGISNQPQHF
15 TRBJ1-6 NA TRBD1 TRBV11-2 TGTGCCAGCAGTTTCGACAGGGGTCTTAGTTCACCCCTCCACTTT CASSFDRGLSSPLHF
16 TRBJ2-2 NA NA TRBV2 TGTGCCAGCAGTCAAACAGGGTTAAGGAACACCGGGGAGCTGTTTTTT CASSQTGLRNTGELFF
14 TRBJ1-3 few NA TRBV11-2 TGTGCCAGCAGCTTAGGCGGGGCGGGGAACACCATATATTTT CASSLGGAGNTIYF
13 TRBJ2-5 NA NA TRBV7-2 TGTGCCAGCAGCTTAGGGCTAGCGGAGACCCAGTACTTC CASSLGLAETQYF
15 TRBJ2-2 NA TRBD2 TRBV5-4 TGTGCCAGCAGCTTGGATCTAGCGGGGTCCGGGGAGCTGTTTTTT CASSLDLAGSGELFF
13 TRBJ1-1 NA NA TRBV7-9 TGTGCCAGCAGCTTAGGGACAGAGACTGAAGCTTTCTTT CASSLGTETEAFF